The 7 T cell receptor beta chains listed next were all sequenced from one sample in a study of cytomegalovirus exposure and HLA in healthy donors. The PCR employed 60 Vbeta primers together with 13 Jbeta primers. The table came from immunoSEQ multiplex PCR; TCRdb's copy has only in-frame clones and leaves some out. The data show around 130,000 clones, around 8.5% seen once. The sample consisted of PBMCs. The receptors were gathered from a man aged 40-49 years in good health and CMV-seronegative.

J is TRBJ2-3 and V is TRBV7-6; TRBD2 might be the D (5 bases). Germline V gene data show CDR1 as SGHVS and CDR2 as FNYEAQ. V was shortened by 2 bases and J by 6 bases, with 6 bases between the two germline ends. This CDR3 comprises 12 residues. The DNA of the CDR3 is TGTGCCAGCAGCTTAAGGGAGGATACGCAGTATTTT. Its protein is CASSLREDTQYF.

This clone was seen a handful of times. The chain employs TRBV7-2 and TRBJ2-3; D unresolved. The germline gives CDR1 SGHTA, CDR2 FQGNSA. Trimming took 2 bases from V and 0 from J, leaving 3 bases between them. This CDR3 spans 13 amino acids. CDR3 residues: CASSLHSTDTQYF. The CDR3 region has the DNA TGTGCCAGCAGCTTACATAGCACAGATACGCAGTATTTT.

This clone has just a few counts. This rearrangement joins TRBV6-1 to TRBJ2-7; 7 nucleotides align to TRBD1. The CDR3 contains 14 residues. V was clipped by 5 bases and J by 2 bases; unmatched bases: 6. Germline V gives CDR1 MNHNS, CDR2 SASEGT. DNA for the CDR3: TGTGCCAGCAGTCCTCGACAGGGCCCCTACGAGCAGTACTTC. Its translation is CASSPRQGPYEQYF.

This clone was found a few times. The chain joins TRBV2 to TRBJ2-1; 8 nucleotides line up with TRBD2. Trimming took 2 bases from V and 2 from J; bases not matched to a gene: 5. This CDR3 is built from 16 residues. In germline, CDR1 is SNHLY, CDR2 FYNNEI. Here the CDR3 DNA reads TGTGCCAGCAGTGAAAGGGCGGGGGGCCCCTACAATGAGCAGTTCTTC. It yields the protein CASSERAGGPYNEQFF. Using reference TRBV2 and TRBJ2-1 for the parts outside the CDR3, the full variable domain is EPEVTQTPSHQVTQMGQEVILRCVPISNHLYFYWYRQILGQKVEFLVSFYNNEISEKSEIFDDQFSVERPDGSNFTLKIRSTKLEDSAMYFCASSERAGGPYNEQFFGPGTRLTVL.

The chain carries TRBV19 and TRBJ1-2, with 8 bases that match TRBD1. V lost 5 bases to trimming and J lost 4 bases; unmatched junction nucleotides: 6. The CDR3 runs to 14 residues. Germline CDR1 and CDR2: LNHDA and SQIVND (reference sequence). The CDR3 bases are TGTGCCAGTAGTCTGGACAGGGACCTCTATGGCTACACCTTC. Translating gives CASSLDRDLYGYTF.

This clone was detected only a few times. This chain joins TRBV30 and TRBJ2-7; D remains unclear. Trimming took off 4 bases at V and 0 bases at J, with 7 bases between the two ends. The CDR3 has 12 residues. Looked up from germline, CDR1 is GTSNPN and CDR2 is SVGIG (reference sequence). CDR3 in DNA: TGTGCCTGGAAGCAGGTCTCCTACGAGCAGTACTTC. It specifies CAWKQVSYEQYF.

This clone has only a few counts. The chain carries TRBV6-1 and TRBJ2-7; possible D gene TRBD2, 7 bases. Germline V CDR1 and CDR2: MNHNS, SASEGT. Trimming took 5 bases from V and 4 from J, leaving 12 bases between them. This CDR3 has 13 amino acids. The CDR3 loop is CASSIGGAYEQYF. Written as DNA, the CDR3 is TGTGCCAGCAGTATAGGGGGGGCTTACGAGCAGTACTTC.